Detailed here is one TCR beta chain. This sample is drawn from a study of blood T cells in healthy people across ages. J was trimmed by 5 bases and V by 3 bases; bases with no gene match: 20. The CDR3 has 20 amino acids. Using a J-beta primer mix together with a sample-barcoded 5' primer, a second PCR was run for about 6 to 11 cycles. A 12-random-nucleotide template-switch adaptor tagged each cDNA molecule. TCRdb processed the 5' RACE reads anew with MiXCR; each CDR3 protein has one entry. The table includes some 1.1 million distinct CDR3 sequences, 35% to 45% detected once. V usage is TRBV12-3 or TRBV12-4 and J usage is TRBJ1-4; 8 positions agree with TRBD1. The sample taken for sequencing was blood. The sequence was obtained from a man between 18 and 35 years old in good health. DNA of the CDR3: TGTGCCAGCAGTTTTCCTCGGACAGGGCTACGCCAAACCTCAAATGAAAAACTGTTTTTT. As protein: CASSFPRTGLRQTSNEKLFF.